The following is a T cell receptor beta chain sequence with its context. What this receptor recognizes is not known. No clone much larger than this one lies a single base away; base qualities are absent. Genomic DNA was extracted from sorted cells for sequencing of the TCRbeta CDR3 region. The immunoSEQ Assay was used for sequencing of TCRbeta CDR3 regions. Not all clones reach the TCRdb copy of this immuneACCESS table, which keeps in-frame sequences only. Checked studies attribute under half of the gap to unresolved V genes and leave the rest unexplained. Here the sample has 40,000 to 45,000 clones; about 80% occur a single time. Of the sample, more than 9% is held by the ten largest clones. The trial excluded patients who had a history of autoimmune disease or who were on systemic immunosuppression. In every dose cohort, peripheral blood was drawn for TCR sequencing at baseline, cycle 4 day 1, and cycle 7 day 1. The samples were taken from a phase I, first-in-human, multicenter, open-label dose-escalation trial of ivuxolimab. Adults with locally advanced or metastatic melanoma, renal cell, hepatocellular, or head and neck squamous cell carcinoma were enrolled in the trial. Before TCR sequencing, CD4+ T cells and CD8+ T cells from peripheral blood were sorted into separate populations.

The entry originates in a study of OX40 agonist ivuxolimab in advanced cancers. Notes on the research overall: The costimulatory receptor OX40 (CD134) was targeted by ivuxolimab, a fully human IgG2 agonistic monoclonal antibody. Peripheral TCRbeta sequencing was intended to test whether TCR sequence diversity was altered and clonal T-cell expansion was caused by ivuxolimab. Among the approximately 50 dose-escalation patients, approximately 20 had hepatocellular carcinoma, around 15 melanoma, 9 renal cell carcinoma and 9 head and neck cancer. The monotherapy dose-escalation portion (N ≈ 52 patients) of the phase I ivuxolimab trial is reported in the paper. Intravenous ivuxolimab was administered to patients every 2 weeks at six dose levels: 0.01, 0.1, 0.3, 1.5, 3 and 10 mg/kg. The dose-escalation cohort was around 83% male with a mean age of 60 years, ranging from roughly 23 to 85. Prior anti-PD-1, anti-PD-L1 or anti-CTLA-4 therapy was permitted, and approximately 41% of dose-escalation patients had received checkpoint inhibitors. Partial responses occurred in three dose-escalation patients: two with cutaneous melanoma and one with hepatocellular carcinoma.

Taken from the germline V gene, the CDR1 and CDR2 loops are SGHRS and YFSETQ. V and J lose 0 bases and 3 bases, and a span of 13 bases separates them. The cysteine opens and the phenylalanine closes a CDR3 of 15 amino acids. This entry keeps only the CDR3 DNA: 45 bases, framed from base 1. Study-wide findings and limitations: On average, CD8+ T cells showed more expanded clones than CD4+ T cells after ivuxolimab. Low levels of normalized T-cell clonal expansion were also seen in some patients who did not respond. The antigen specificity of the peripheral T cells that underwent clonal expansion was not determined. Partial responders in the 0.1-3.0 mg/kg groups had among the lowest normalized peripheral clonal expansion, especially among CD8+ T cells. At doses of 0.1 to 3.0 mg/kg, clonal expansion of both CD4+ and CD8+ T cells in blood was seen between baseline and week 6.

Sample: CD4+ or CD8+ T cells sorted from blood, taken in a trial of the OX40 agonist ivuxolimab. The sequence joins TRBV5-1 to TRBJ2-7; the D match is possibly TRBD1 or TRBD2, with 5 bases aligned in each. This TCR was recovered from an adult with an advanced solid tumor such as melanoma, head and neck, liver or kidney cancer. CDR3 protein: CASSLERGSIYEQYF. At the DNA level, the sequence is TGCGCCAGCAGCTTGGAACGGGGCTCGATCTACGAGCAGTACTTC.